These 26 T cell receptor beta chains originate from one sample sequenced in a study of blood T cell repertoires in COVID-19 (dated by TCRdb to about 2020). To prepare the library, the immunoSEQ multiplex PCR assay was applied. TCRdb obtained this table from immuneACCESS and retained in-frame rearrangements with V and J assigned. These tables miss some clones; where compared with another copy, unresolved V genes account for less than half of the shortfall, and the remainder is unexplained. For this sample the table gives about 220,000 clones, of which about 83% were detected only once. 5.5% to 7.5% of the sample comes from the top ten. Sequenced: PBMCs or T cells enriched from blood (not recorded which). The receptors were sampled from a middle-aged woman who had recovered from COVID-19.

To note about this clone: In the same sample, other DNA sequences code for this CDR3. This chain joins TRBV30 and TRBJ2-1, with TRBD2 matching over 10 bases. Trimming removed 0 bases from V and 4 bases from J; junction bases left unmatched: 3. Germline V lookup: CDR1 GTSNPN, CDR2 SVGIG (reference sequence). The CDR3 has 15 amino acids. As DNA, the CDR3 is TGTGCCTGGAGTGTACCTAGCGGGGGATACAATGAGCAGTTCTTC. It translates to CAWSVPSGGYNEQFF.

This clone has only a few counts. The V gene is TRBV18, the J gene TRBJ1-3, with a tentative D call TRBD1 (6 bases). Germline V gives CDR1 KGHSH, CDR2 LQKENI. Trimming pared 5 bases from V and 1 base from J, leaving 9 bases between. The CDR3 spans 14 residues. In DNA form, the CDR3 reads TGTGCCAGCTCAGAAGGACAGTCTGGAAACACCATATATTTT. Its protein product is CASSEGQSGNTIYF. Filled out from reference TRBV18 and TRBJ1-3, the complete variable domain reads NAGVMQNPRHLVRRRGQEARLRCSPMKGHSHVYWYRQLPEEGLKFMVYLQKENIIDESGMPKERFSAEFPKEGPSILRIQQVVRGDSAAYFCASSEGQSGNTIYFGEGSWLTVV.

The chain carries TRBV28 and TRBJ1-2; no firm D call. Trimming left V 5 bases short and J 0 bases short, with 25 bases between. The germline V gene has CDR1 MDHEN and CDR2 SYDVKM. CDR3 length: 19 residues. CDR3 in amino acids: CASSGLGLGRGRPNYGYTF. The CDR3 DNA reads TGTGCCAGCAGTGGACTAGGGTTAGGGCGCGGTAGGCCTAACTATGGCTACACCTTC.

The rearrangement uses TRBV27 and TRBJ1-2; 9 bases align to TRBD1. CDR1 is MNHEY, CDR2 SMNVEV, per germline (reference sequence). The CDR3 is made up of 15 amino acids. V was clipped by 5 bases and J by 5 bases; unmatched bases: 9. CDR3 loop: CASSQGTGFGYGYTF. The DNA of the CDR3 is TGTGCCAGCAGTCAGGGGACAGGGTTCGGGTATGGCTACACCTTC.

The J gene is TRBJ2-7, the V gene TRBV19, with D perhaps TRBD1 (5 bases). Trimming removed 5 bases from V and 5 bases from J, with 19 bases in between. The CDR3 covers 15 residues. The germline CDR1 and CDR2 sequences are LNHDA and SQIVND (reference sequence). CDR3 nucleotides: TGTGCCAGTAGTGCCGGACATCCACCTATGAACGAGCAGTACTTC. Residues: CASSAGHPPMNEQYF.

The CDR3 region has the DNA TGCGCCAGCAGCCTCTCGAACACCGGGGAGCTGTTTTTT. It is translated as CASSLSNTGELFF. The chain uses TRBV4-1 and TRBJ2-2; no reliable D call. The CDR3 contains 13 residues. Germline loops: CDR1 MGHRA, CDR2 YSYEKL. The V gene lost 4 bases and the J gene lost 0 bases, with 3 bases spanning the gap.

V gene TRBV14 combines with J gene TRBJ1-2; 7 bases line up with TRBD1. Germline V gene sequence: CDR1 SGHDN, CDR2 FVKESK. Trimming at V came to 4 bases and at J to 4 bases, leaving 6 bases not matched to a gene. This CDR3 is built from 14 residues. The CDR3 coding sequence is TGTGCCAGCAGCCCGACGACAGGGACCTATGGCTACACCTTC. Translated, it gives CASSPTTGTYGYTF. The entire variable domain, with the rest obtained from reference TRBV14 and TRBJ1-2, is as follows: EAGVTQFPSHSVIEKGQTVTLRCDPISGHDNLYWYRRVMGKEIKFLLHFVKESKQDESGMPNNRFLAERTGGTYSTLKVQPAELEDSGVYFCASSPTTGTYGYTFGSGTRLTVV.

The rearrangement joins TRBV15 to TRBJ1-5, with D possibly TRBD1 on 5 matching bases. Germline-derived CDR1 and CDR2 are LNHNV and YYDKDF (reference sequence). Trimming left V 0 bases short and J 2 bases short, with 14 bases between. This CDR3 spans 17 amino acids. The CDR3 spells CATSRDIGGRGNQPQHF. CDR3 sequence (DNA): TGTGCCACCAGCAGAGATATCGGGGGACGAGGCAATCAGCCCCAGCATTTT.

The chain is built from TRBV19 and TRBJ1-1, with 8 nucleotides matching TRBD1. CDR1 is LNHDA, CDR2 SQIVND, per germline (reference sequence). The CDR3 loop spans 14 amino acids. Losses at the gene ends were 6 bases for V and 1 base for J; bases not matched to a gene: 4. The CDR3 protein is CASSVGQANTEAFF. Written as DNA, the CDR3 is TGTGCCAGTAGCGTGGGACAGGCGAACACTGAAGCTTTCTTT.

The CDR3 here is CACRTSGTIGELFF. As DNA, the CDR3 is TGTGCCTGTCGGACTAGCGGGACGATCGGGGAGCTGTTTTTT. This chain uses TRBV30 with TRBJ2-2; 12 bases align to TRBD2. V trimming: 6 bases; J trimming: 7 bases; junction bases outside the gene matches: 6. The V gene's germline CDR1 is GTSNPN and CDR2 SVGIG (reference sequence). The length of the CDR3 is 14 residues.

This clone was counted between two and nine times. The chain joins TRBV30 to TRBJ1-2; D unresolved. V was clipped by 4 bases and J by 4 bases, with 13 bases between them. The CDR3 length is 13 residues. Germline CDR1 is GTSNPN and CDR2 is SVGIG (reference sequence). The CDR3 loop is CAWKFPSFYGYTF. CDR3 in DNA: TGTGCCTGGAAATTCCCCAGTTTCTATGGCTACACCTTC.

The V and J genes are TRBV6-5 and TRBJ2-5, with TRBD2 as a possible D gene (7 bases). Trimming cost V 5 bases and J 1 base, with 11 bases left between them. The germline V gene has CDR1 MNHEY and CDR2 SVGAGI. CDR3 size: 14 residues. CDR3 sequence reads: CASSTGRVQETQYF. The CDR3 DNA reads as TGTGCCAGCAGTACAGGGAGGGTCCAAGAGACCCAGTACTTC.

This chain links TRBV7-6 with TRBJ2-2; maybe TRBD2 (7 bases). This CDR3 is 16 amino acids long. The V and J ends lost 5 bases and 3 bases respectively, with 16 bases between them. CDR1 and CDR2 (germline): SGHVS, FNYEAQ. The CDR3 sequence: CASSPRGRAYTGELFF. The CDR3 DNA sequence: TGTGCCAGCAGCCCTAGGGGGAGGGCGTACACCGGGGAGCTGTTTTTT.

CDR3 sequence: CASSQRARTGGNGYEQYV. The DNA for the CDR3 is TGTGCCAGCAGCCAAAGAGCCCGCACAGGGGGGAACGGCTACGAGCAGTACGTC. This rearrangement joins TRBV3-1 (or the pseudogene TRBV3-2) to TRBJ2-7; TRBD1 matches 8 bases. The CDR3 runs 18 residues. Germline loops: CDR1 LGHDT, CDR2 YNNKEL (reference sequence). Trimming removed 2 bases from V and 3 bases from J; junction bases left unmatched: 15.

The V and J genes are TRBV7-2 and TRBJ2-1; weak D call: TRBD2 (7 bases). Trimming cost V 0 bases and J 3 bases, with 12 bases left between them. Looked up from germline, CDR1 is SGHTA and CDR2 is FQGNSA. The CDR3 sequence is 16 residues long. The CDR3 here is CASSLAGASGYNEQFF. DNA for the CDR3: TGTGCCAGCAGCTTAGCGGGGGCTAGCGGCTACAATGAGCAGTTCTTC.

This clone came up a few times. The J gene is TRBJ2-1, the V gene TRBV24-1; D perhaps matches TRBD2 (5 bases). V dropped 9 bases and J dropped 0 bases, with 11 bases sitting between them. CDR3 length equals 14 residues. Germline assignment: CDR1 KGHDR and CDR2 SFDVKD. This chain's CDR3 is CATSAVSSYNEQFF. For the CDR3, the DNA is TGTGCCACCTCAGCGGTGAGCTCCTACAATGAGCAGTTCTTC.

This sequence joins TRBV27 and TRBJ2-5; 15 bases line up with TRBD2. The germline gives CDR1 MNHEY, CDR2 SMNVEV (reference sequence). V lost 5 bases, J lost 2 bases, and 9 bases stayed unmatched. This CDR3 is built from 18 residues. CDR3 nucleotide sequence: TGTGCCAGCAGTCAAGGACTAGCGGGAGGGCCGGAACAAGAGACCCAGTACTTC. Protein sequence: CASSQGLAGGPEQETQYF.

This sequence joins TRBV19 and TRBJ1-4; 8 nucleotides match TRBD1. Germline V gene lookup returns CDR1 LNHDA and CDR2 SQIVND (reference sequence). The V segment lost 5 bases and the J segment 8 bases; nucleotides outside the gene matches: 7. CDR3 length: 14 residues. This chain's CDR3 is CASSPGQGGEKLFF. Written as DNA, the CDR3 is TGTGCCAGTAGTCCTGGACAGGGCGGCGAAAAACTGTTTTTT. The whole variable domain, remainder taken from reference TRBV19 and TRBJ1-4, is DGGITQSPKYLFRKEGQNVTLSCEQNLNHDAMYWYRQDPGQGLRLIYYSQIVNDFQKGDIAEGYSVSREKKESFPLTVTSAQKNPTAFYLCASSPGQGGEKLFFGSGTQLSVL.

This clone was seen only a few times. The V call is TRBV11-3, the J call TRBJ2-1; TRBD2 matches 13 bases. J was trimmed by 9 bases and V by 7 bases; bases with no gene match: 9. CDR1 is SGHNT and CDR2 is YENEEA in the germline V gene. The CDR3 spans 15 residues. The DNA for the CDR3 is TGTGCCAGCACCAAAGGACTAGCGGGAGCTATTGAGCAGTTCTTC. Translated, it gives CASTKGLAGAIEQFF.

The J gene is TRBJ2-1, the V gene TRBV5-6, with 13 bases aligning to TRBD2. Unmatched junction bases numbered 11, after V lost 3 bases and J lost 8 bases. The CDR3 loop spans 17 amino acids. The V gene's germline CDR1 is SGHDT and CDR2 YYEEEE. The CDR3 loop is CASSSGLAGTRTYEQFF. The CDR3 nucleotides read TGTGCCAGCAGCTCGGGACTAGCGGGAACACGAACATATGAGCAGTTCTTC.

The J gene is TRBJ2-7, the V gene TRBV27, with 13 bases aligning to TRBD2. CDR1 and CDR2 (germline): MNHEY, SMNVEV (reference sequence). V lost 4 bases to trimming and J lost 0 bases; unmatched junction nucleotides: 9. The CDR3 is made up of 18 amino acids. The CDR3 region is CASSSEGLAGYLSYEQYF. The CDR3 DNA reads TGTGCCAGCAGTTCGGAGGGACTAGCGGGATACCTCTCCTACGAGCAGTACTTC.

V usage is TRBV30 and J usage is TRBJ1-4, with D possibly TRBD1 on 5 matching bases. CDR3 length: 14 residues. Trimming took 3 bases from V and 6 from J, leaving 14 bases between them. Germline V gives CDR1 GTSNPN, CDR2 SVGIG (reference sequence). The CDR3 here is CAWRPGGKDEKLFF. The CDR3 DNA follows: TGTGCCTGGAGGCCGGGGGGAAAGGATGAAAAACTGTTTTTT. The full variable domain, with the rest looked up from reference TRBV30 and TRBJ1-4, is SQTIHQWPATLVQPVGSPLSLECTVEGTSNPNLYWYRQAAGRGLQLLFYSVGIGQISSEVPQNLSASRPQDRQFILSSKKLLLSDSGFYLCAWRPGGKDEKLFFGSGTQLSVL.

J is TRBJ1-4 and V is TRBV25-1, with no clear D. Germline V gene data show CDR1 as MGHDK and CDR2 as SYGVNS. CDR3 length equals 15 residues. V was trimmed by 1 base and J by 0 bases, leaving 6 bases between them. CDR3 in DNA: TGTGCCAGCAGTGAATCCCCCACAACTAATGAAAAACTGTTTTTT. This translates into CASSESPTTNEKLFF.

V is TRBV5-5 and J is TRBJ2-3, with 12 bases aligning to TRBD2. The germline CDR1 and CDR2 sequences are SGHKS and YYEKEE (reference sequence). The CDR3 extends over 17 amino acids. Trimming removed 1 base from V and 6 bases from J; junction bases left unmatched: 9. For the CDR3, the DNA is TGTGCCAGCAGCTTGTCCCATAGACTAGCGGGAGTGGATACGCAGTATTTT. This encodes CASSLSHRLAGVDTQYF.

The gene calls are TRBV5-1 and TRBJ2-2; 9 nucleotides agree with TRBD1. V was clipped by 6 bases and J by 6 bases; unmatched bases: 12. The V gene's germline CDR1 is SGHRS and CDR2 YFSETQ. The CDR3 is 16 residues long. CDR3 protein: CASTRAPGQGAGELFF. As DNA, the CDR3 is TGCGCCAGCACCCGGGCTCCGGGACAGGGTGCCGGGGAGCTGTTTTTT.

The chain carries TRBV5-4 and TRBJ2-3, with 10 bases fitting TRBD2. This CDR3 has 14 amino acids. Per germline, CDR1 SGHNT and CDR2 YYREEE (reference sequence). Losses at the gene ends were 4 bases for V and 6 bases for J; bases not matched to a gene: 5. The CDR3 DNA sequence: TGTGCCAGCAGCGGGTTAGCGGGAGGTGATACGCAGTATTTT. It translates to CASSGLAGGDTQYF.